Listed below are T cell receptor beta chains from one sample, sequenced in a study of human CD4 T cells and Enterobacteriaceae. Clones were sequenced by immunoSEQ multiplex PCR, and TCRdb holds only the in-frame ones, with some missing. The sample shows some 30,000 clones, approximately 84% of them seen only once. Material: memory CD4+ T cells from blood. These receptors were taken from a human donor in good health. Each CDR3 is given with its conserved first and last residue. D genes are given only for firm matches. Clone sizes are given selectively: once, few, many, or a class where the clone is expanded.

j_gene | v_gene | len | d_gene | abundance | CDR3nt | CDR3aa
TRBJ2-5 | TRBV5-1 | 12 | TRBD1 | NA | TGCGCCAGCGGGACAGGGCAAGAGACCCAGTACTTC | CASGTGQETQYF
TRBJ2-2 | TRBV7-9 | 16 | TRBD1 | NA | TGTGCCAGCAGCCCTCCGGGACAGGTTTACACCGGGGAGCTGTTTTTT | CASSPPGQVYTGELFF
TRBJ1-4 | TRBV4-2 | 14 | NA | NA | TGTGCCAGCAGCACCGGCCACTCGGATGAAAAACTGTTTTTT | CASSTGHSDEKLFF
TRBJ2-1 | TRBV10-3 | 16 | TRBD1 | NA | TGTGCCATCAGTCCTCCCCTCACAGGGGATTATCATGAGCAGTTCTTC | CAISPPLTGDYHEQFF
TRBJ2-1 | TRBV5-4 | 15 | NA | NA | TGTGCCAGCAGTTGGGGGGGCGTACCGTTGAATGAGCAGTTCTTC | CASSWGGVPLNEQFF
TRBJ2-5 | TRBV11-1 | 13 | NA | NA | TGTGCCAGCAGATTGATGTACCAAGAGACCCAGTACTTC | CASRLMYQETQYF
TRBJ1-4 | TRBV19 | 15 | NA | NA | TGTGCCAGTAGTGGGACTGGTTTTTTAGGAGAAAAACTGTTTTTT | CASSGTGFLGEKLFF
TRBJ2-7 | TRBV5-5 | 13 | TRBD2 | NA | TGTGCCAGCAGCACCCTAGCGGGAGGGGATCTGTGCTTC | CASSTLAGGDLCF
TRBJ2-3 | TRBV2 | 14 | NA | NA | TGTGCCAGCAGTCTTCGCCTAGGCACAGATACGCAGTATTTT | CASSLRLGTDTQYF
TRBJ2-5 | TRBV7-9 | 13 | NA | NA | TGTGCCAGCAGCTTGTTTACCCAAGAGACCCAGTACTTC | CASSLFTQETQYF
TRBJ1-1 | TRBV2 | 14 | NA | NA | TGTGCCAGCGGTACCCGGGGTGGAAACACTGAAGCTTTCTTT | CASGTRGGNTEAFF
TRBJ2-7 | TRBV29-1 | 13 | TRBD2 | NA | TGCAGCGTTAGAGCGGGAGGCTACTACGAGCAGTACTTC | CSVRAGGYYEQYF
TRBJ2-7 | TRBV7-3 | 15 | TRBD1 | NA | TGTGCCAGCAGCTTAACAGGGGACAGCCTCTACGAGCAGTACTTC | CASSLTGDSLYEQYF
TRBJ2-6 | TRBV19 | 15 | NA | once | TGTGCCAGTAGTATTGGGGGGTCTGGGGCCAACGTCCTGACTTTC | CASSIGGSGANVLTF
TRBJ2-3 | TRBV11-1 | 14 | NA | NA | TGTGCCAGCAGCTTTTCCGGGATCGGGCGGGGGCAGTATTTT | CASSFSGIGRGQYF
TRBJ1-1 | TRBV9 | 13 | NA | NA | TGTGCCAGCAGCGTATCATCGGGCACTGAAGCTTTCTTT | CASSVSSGTEAFF
TRBJ2-2 | TRBV6-5 | 13 | NA | NA | TGTGCCAGCAGGGTCCCTGGGAGGAGGGAGCTGTTTTTT | CASRVPGRRELFF
TRBJ2-4 | TRBV15 | 14 | NA | once | TGTGCCACCAGCAGAGAGTTAGCCAAAAACATTCAGTACTTC | CATSRELAKNIQYF
TRBJ2-3 | TRBV7-9 | 16 | TRBD2 | NA | TGTGCCAGCAGTGGGACTAGCGGGAGATCTCGGGATACGCAGTATTTT | CASSGTSGRSRDTQYF
TRBJ2-1 | TRBV10-1 | 15 | TRBD2 | NA | TGCGCCAGCAGTGAGTCTAGAGCGGGAGGACATGAGCAGTTCTTC | CASSESRAGGHEQFF
TRBJ2-3 | TRBV30 | 17 | TRBD2 | NA | TGTGCCTGGAGTGTAGGGGCGGGAGGGTTTAGATCAGATACGCAGTATTTT | CAWSVGAGGFRSDTQYF
TRBJ2-1 | TRBV6-1 | 16 | NA | NA | TGTGCCAGCAGTGGAGGCCCGCCGGGAACCTACAATGAGCAGTTCTTC | CASSGGPPGTYNEQFF
TRBJ1-5 | TRBV5-6 | 15 | TRBD1 | NA | TGTGCCAGCAGCCGAACGGACAGGGGTAGTCAGCCCCAGCATTTT | CASSRTDRGSQPQHF
TRBJ1-3 | TRBV5-1 | 16 | NA | NA | TGCGCCAGCAGCTTGGGGGAGGTACTCTCTGGAAACACCATATATTTT | CASSLGEVLSGNTIYF
TRBJ2-3 | TRBV5-1 | 15 | NA | NA | TGCGCCAGCGAGCCCGCGGGGTCTAGCACAGATACGCAGTATTTT | CASEPAGSSTDTQYF
TRBJ2-3 | TRBV5-5 | 16 | TRBD2 | NA | TGTGCCAGCAGCTTGCGGACTAGCGTCCGCACAGATACGCAGTATTTT | CASSLRTSVRTDTQYF
TRBJ2-1 | TRBV10-2 | 14 | NA | NA | TGCGCCAGCAGTGAGGAGGGACCCGAAATCAGAAAGTTCTTC | CASSEEGPEIRKFF
TRBJ1-2 | TRBV6-6 | 12 | TRBD1 | NA | TGTGCCAGCTCGGGACAGGGGAAAGGCTACACCTTC | CASSGQGKGYTF
TRBJ2-3 | TRBV7-2 | 18 | NA | NA | TGTGCCAGCAGCTCCCCGGAGGGGATAGCGCAGGCCCCAGATACGCAGTATTTT | CASSSPEGIAQAPDTQYF
TRBJ2-1 | TRBV2 | 14 | TRBD2 | NA | TGTGCCAGCAGTACCGGACTAGCGGGAGCAGGGCAGTTCTTC | CASSTGLAGAGQFF
TRBJ2-1 | TRBV6-5 | 13 | TRBD1 | NA | TGTGCCAGCAGCTTTACAGGGGGCAATGAGCAGTTCTTC | CASSFTGGNEQFF
TRBJ2-5 | TRBV7-6 | 14 | NA | NA | TGTGCCAGCAGCTTTTCTGGGGGGCTGGAGACCCAGTACTTC | CASSFSGGLETQYF
TRBJ2-1 | TRBV7-6 | 14 | NA | NA | TGTGCCAGCAGCCTACTAGGGAATAACAATGAGCAGTTCTTC | CASSLLGNNNEQFF
TRBJ1-2 | TRBV30 | 14 | TRBD1 | NA | TGTGCCTGGAGTGAAGAACAGGGGGACTATGGCTACACCTTC | CAWSEEQGDYGYTF
TRBJ2-3 | TRBV5-1 | 14 | NA | NA | TGCGCCAGCAGCCCGGGACTTGCCACAGATACGCAGTATTTT | CASSPGLATDTQYF
TRBJ2-1 | TRBV29-1 | 15 | TRBD2 | NA | TGCAGCGTTGTCCGGCTAGCGGGAGGCTACAATGAGCAGTTCTTC | CSVVRLAGGYNEQFF
TRBJ2-5 | TRBV29-1 | 14 | TRBD1 | NA | TGCAGCGGGGTTGGGCTACAGGGGGAAGAGACCCAGTACTTC | CSGVGLQGEETQYF
TRBJ2-1 | TRBV5-1 | 18 | TRBD2 | NA | TGCGCCAGCAGCTTGGATAGCGGGAGGCCGTACGGTACAAATGAGCAGTTCTTC | CASSLDSGRPYGTNEQFF
TRBJ2-2 | TRBV5-1 | 15 | NA | NA | TGCGCCAGCAGCTTGGGGACCGTAGGCACCGGGGAGCTGTTTTTT | CASSLGTVGTGELFF
TRBJ2-1 | TRBV21-1 | 16 | NA | NA | TGTGCCAGCAGCATACCGGGACAGGCTGTTCACAATGAGCAGTTCTTC | CASSIPGQAVHNEQFF
TRBJ1-1 | TRBV6-1 | 11 | NA | NA | TGTGCCAGCACGGTGACGGGCCCGGTCTCCTTT | CASTVTGPVSF
TRBJ2-6 | TRBV28 | 15 | NA | NA | TGTGCCAGCAGTCCCCCTGGAGCTGGGGCCAACGTCCTGACTTTC | CASSPPGAGANVLTF
TRBJ2-3 | TRBV9 | 14 | NA | NA | TGTGCCAGCAGCGTAGACTCCTTCACAGATACGCAGTATTTT | CASSVDSFTDTQYF
TRBJ2-7 | TRBV18 | 13 | NA | NA | TGTGCCAGCTCACCACCAGGAGAGCGGGAGCAGTACTTC | CASSPPGEREQYF
TRBJ2-1 | TRBV27 | 15 | TRBD2 | NA | TGTGCCAGCAGTCCATCCCAGACTAGCCGTAGTGAGCAGTTCTTC | CASSPSQTSRSEQFF
TRBJ1-4 | TRBV30 | 11 | NA | medium-sized | TGTGCCTGGAGTGTAGATGAAAAACTGTTTTTT | CAWSVDEKLFF
TRBJ1-5 | TRBV7-2 | 14 | TRBD1 | NA | TGTGCCAGCAGCCCCCGGACAGGGCGGCAGCCCCAGCATTTT | CASSPRTGRQPQHF
TRBJ2-5 | TRBV7-9 | 15 | NA | NA | TGTGCCAGCATCCCCTCGGACCGGGTTCAAGAGACCCAGTACTTC | CASIPSDRVQETQYF
TRBJ2-7 | TRBV6-5 | 15 | TRBD2 | NA | TGTGCCAGCAGTTACACCAGCGGGAGTTCCTACGAGCAGTACTTC | CASSYTSGSSYEQYF
TRBJ2-4 | TRBV11-2 | 13 | TRBD1 | few | TGTGCCAGCAGCTCGGACAGGGAAAACATTCAGTACTTC | CASSSDRENIQYF
TRBJ2-7 | TRBV5-1 | 14 | NA | once | TGCGCCAGCAGCCCGCCGGACGGGACCTACGAGCAGTACTTC | CASSPPDGTYEQYF
TRBJ1-2 | TRBV29-1 | 12 | NA | NA | TGCAGCGTTGAAGGTTGGGGAGAAGGCTACACCTTC | CSVEGWGEGYTF
TRBJ2-2 | TRBV5-1 | 16 | NA | NA | TGCGCCAGCAGCTTGGGGCAGGGAATTAACACCGGGGAGCTGTTTTTT | CASSLGQGINTGELFF
TRBJ2-2 | TRBV19 | 18 | TRBD2 | NA | TGTGCCAGTGCTCCGGGACTAGCGGGAGTCGTGGCCACCGGGGAGCTGTTTTTT | CASAPGLAGVVATGELFF